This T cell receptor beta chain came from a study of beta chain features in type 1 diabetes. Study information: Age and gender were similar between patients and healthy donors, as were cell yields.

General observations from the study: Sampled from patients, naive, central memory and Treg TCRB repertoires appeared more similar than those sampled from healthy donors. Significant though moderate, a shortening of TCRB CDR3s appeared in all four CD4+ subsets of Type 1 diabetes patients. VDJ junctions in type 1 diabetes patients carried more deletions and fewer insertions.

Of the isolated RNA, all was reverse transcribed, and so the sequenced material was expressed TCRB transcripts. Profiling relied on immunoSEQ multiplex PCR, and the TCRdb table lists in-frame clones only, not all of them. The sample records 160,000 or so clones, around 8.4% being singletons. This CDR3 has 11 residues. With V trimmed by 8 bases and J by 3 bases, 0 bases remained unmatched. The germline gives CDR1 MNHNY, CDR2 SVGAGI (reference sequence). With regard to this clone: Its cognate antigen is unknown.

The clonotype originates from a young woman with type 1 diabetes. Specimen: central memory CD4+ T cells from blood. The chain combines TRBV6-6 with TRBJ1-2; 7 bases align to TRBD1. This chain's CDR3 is CASGTDYGYTF. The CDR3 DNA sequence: TGTGCCAGCGGGACAGACTATGGCTACACCTTC.